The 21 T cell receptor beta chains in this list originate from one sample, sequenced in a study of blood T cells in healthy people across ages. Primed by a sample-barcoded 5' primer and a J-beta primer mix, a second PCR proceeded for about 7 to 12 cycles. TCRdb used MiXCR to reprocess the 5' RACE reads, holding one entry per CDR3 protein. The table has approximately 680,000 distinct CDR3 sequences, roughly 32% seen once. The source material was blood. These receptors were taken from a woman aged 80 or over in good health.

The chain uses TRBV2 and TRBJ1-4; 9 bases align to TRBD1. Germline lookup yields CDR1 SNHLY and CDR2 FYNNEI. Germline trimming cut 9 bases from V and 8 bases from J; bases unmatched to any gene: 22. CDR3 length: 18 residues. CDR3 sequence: CASSMGGQGSDVLEKLFF. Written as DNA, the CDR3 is TGTGCCAGTAGTATGGGGGGACAGGGCTCCGATGTGTTGGAAAAACTGTTTTTT.

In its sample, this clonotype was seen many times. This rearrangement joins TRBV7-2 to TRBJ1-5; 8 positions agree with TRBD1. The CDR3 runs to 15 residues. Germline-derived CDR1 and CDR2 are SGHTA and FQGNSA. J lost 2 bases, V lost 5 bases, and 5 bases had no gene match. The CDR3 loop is CASSLDRGGNQPQHF. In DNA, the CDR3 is TGTGCCAGCAGCCTCGACAGGGGCGGCAATCAGCCCCAGCATTTT.

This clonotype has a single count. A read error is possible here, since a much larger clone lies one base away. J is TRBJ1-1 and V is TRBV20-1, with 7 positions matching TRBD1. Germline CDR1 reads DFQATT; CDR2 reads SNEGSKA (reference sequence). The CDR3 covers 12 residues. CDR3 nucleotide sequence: TGCAGTGCTGACAGGGCGTCGACTGAAGCTTTATTT. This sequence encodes CSADRASTEALF.

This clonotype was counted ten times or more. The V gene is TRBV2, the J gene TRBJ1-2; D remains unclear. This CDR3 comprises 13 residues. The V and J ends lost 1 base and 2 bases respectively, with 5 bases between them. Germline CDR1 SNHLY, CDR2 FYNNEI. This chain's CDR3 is CASSEEGNYGYTF. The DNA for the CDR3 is TGTGCCAGCAGTGAAGAGGGAAACTATGGCTACACCTTC.

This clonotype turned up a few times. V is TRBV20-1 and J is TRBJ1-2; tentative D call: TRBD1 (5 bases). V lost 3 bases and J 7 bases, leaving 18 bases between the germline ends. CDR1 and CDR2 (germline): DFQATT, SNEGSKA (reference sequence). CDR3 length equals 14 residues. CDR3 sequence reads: CSASSIWGGGGYTF. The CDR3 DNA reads TGCAGTGCTAGCTCTATCTGGGGCGGGGGTGGCTACACCTTC.

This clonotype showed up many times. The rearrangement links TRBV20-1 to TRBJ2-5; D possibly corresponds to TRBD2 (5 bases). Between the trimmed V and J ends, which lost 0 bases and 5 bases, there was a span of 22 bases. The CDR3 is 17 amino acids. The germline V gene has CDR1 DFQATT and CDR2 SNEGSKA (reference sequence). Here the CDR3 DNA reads TGCAGTGCTAGAGATTCCCGGGTAGGAGGACTCGGGGAGACCCAGTACTTC. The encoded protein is CSARDSRVGGLGETQYF.

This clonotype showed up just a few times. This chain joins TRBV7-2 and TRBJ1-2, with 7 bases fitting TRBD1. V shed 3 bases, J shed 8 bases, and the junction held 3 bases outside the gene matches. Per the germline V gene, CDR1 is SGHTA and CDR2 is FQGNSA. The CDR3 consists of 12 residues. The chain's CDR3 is CASSFNRGGYTF. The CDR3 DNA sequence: TGTGCCAGCAGCTTTAACAGGGGCGGCTACACCTTC.

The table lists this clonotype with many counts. The CDR3 loop reads CASSDEALTYEQYF. In nucleotides, the CDR3 is TGTGCCAGCAGTGATGAGGCCCTTACCTACGAGCAGTACTTC. V gene TRBV6-1 combines with J gene TRBJ2-7; D ambiguous. Germline V gives CDR1 MNHNS, CDR2 SASEGT. The ends were cut back, 3 bases at V and 2 bases at J, with 11 bases in the middle. The CDR3 extends over 14 amino acids.

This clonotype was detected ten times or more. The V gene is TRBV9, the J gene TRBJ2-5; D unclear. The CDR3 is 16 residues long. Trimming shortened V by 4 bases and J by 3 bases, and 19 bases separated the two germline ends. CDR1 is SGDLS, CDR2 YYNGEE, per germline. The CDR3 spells CASSPQGYLVKETQYF. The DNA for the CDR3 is TGTGCCAGCAGCCCGCAAGGATATCTGGTGAAAGAGACCCAGTACTTC.

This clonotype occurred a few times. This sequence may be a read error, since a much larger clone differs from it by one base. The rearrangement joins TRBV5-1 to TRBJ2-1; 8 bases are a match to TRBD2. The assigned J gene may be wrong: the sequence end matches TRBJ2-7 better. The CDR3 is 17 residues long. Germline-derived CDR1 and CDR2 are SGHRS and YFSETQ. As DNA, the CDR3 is TGCGCCAGCAGCTTGGCCAGCGGGGGAACGGGATACAATGAGCAGTACTTC. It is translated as CASSLASGGTGYNEQYF.

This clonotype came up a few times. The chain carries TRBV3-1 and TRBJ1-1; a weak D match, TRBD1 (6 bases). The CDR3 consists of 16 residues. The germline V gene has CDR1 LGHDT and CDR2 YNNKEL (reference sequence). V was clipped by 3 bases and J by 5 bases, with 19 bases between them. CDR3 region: CASSQAGGGRRTEAFF. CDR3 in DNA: TGTGCCAGCAGCCAGGCCGGGGGGGGGCGCAGGACTGAAGCTTTCTTT.

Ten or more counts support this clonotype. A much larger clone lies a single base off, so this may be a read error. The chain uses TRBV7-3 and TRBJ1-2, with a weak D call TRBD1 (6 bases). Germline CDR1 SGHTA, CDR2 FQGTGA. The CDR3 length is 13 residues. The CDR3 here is CASSLGQQDGHTF. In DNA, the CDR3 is TGTGCCAGCAGCTTAGGACAGCAGGATGGCCACACCTTC.

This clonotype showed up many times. CDR3 nucleotide sequence: TGTGCCAGCACCCATAACAGTCCCAACTATGGCTACACCTTC. Translating it yields CASTHNSPNYGYTF. V is TRBV6-1 and J is TRBJ1-2, with unresolved D. Trimming took off 7 bases at V and 2 bases at J, with 14 bases between the two ends. The CDR3 sequence is 14 residues long. Germline V lookup: CDR1 MNHNS, CDR2 SASEGT.

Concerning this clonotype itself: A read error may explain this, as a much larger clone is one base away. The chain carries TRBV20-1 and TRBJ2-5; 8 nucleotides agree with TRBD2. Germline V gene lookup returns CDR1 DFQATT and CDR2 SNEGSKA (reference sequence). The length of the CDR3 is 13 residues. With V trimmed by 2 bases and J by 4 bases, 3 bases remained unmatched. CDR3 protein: CSARFLAGETQYF. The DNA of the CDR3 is TGCAGTGCTAGATTTCTAGCGGGAGAGACCCAGTACTTC.

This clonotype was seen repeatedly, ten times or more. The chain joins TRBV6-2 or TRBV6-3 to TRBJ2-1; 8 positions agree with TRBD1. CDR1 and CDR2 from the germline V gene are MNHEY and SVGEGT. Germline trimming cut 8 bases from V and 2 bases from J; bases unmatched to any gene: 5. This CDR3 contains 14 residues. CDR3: CASQDRVTYNEQFF. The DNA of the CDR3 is TGTGCCAGCCAGGACAGGGTGACCTACAATGAGCAGTTCTTC.

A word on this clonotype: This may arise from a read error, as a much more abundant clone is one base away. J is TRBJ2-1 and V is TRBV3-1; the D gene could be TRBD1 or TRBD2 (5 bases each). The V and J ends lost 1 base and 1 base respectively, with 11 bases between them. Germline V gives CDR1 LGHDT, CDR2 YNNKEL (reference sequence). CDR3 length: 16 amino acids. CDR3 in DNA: TGTGCCAGCAGCCAAGCAAGGGACGCTTCCTACAATGAGCAGTTCTTC. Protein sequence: CASSQARDASYNEQFF.

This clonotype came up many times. CDR3 protein: CASSSSGGVGEQFF. The CDR3 DNA follows: TGTGCCAGCAGCTCTAGCGGGGGGGTAGGAGAGCAGTTCTTC. The V gene is TRBV7-3, the J gene TRBJ2-1; 12 bases line up with TRBD2. Germline trimming cut 4 bases from V and 10 bases from J; bases unmatched to any gene: 5. The CDR3 has 14 amino acids. Germline V gene lookup returns CDR1 SGHTA and CDR2 FQGTGA.

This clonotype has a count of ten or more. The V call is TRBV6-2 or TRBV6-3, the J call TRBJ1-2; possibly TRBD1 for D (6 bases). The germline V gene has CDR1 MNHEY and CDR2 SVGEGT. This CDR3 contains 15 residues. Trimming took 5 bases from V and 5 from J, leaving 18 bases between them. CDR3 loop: CASSRTGTSGYGYTF. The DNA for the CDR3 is TGTGCCAGCAGTCGAACCGGGACAAGTGGGTATGGCTACACCTTC.

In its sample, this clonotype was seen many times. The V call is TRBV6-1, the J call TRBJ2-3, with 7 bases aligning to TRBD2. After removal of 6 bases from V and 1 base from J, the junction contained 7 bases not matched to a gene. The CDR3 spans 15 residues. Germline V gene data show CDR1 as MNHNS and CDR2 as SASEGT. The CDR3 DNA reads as TGTGCCAGCAGATATAGCGGGTTTGGCACAGATACGCAGTATTTT. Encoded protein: CASRYSGFGTDTQYF.

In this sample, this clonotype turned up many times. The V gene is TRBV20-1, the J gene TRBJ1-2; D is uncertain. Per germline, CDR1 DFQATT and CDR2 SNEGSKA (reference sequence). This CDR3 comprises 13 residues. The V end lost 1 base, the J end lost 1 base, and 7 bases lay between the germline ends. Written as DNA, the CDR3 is TGCAGTGCTAGAGGTGGAATTAACTATGGCTACACCTTC. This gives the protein CSARGGINYGYTF.

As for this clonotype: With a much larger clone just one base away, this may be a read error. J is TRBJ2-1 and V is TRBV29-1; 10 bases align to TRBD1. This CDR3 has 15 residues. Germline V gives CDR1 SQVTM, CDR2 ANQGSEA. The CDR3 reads CSAEYRDRGPNEQVF. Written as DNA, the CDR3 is TGCAGCGCTGAATACCGGGACAGGGGACCCAATGAGCAGGTCTTC.